This T cell receptor beta chain is drawn from a study of control samples from healthy donors and cancer patients. The CDR3 is 12 residues long. Germline-derived CDR1 and CDR2 are MNHEY and SVGAGI. The ends were cut back, 11 bases at V and 9 bases at J, with 17 bases in the middle. The table came from immunoSEQ multiplex PCR; TCRdb's copy has only in-frame clones and leaves some out. The data hold around 99,000 clones, with more than 85% observed a single time. The sample consisted of blood. The chain joins TRBV6-5 to TRBJ2-1; D tentatively fits TRBD1 or TRBD2 (5 bases each). The receptor was isolated from a woman between 50 and 59 years old in good health. CDR3 protein: CAGWENRGEQFF. The CDR3 region has the DNA TGTGCCGGGTGGGAGAATAGGGGTGAGCAGTTCTTC.